The 11 T cell receptor beta chains reported below all come from one sample, sequenced in a study of radiation and T cells in renal cell carcinoma. Time point in this sample: baseline pretreatment blood. Treatment indicated: 15 Gy SBRT to primary tumor, nephrectomy 4 weeks later. Data came from immunoSEQ multiplex PCR; TCRdb stores just in-frame clones and leaves some out. The sample holds 90,000 to 100,000 clones, 86% seen once. Sequencing was performed on blood, taken from a patient whose treatment included radiotherapy and nephrectomy. The source is a man aged 50 or older with renal cell carcinoma.

The chain links TRBV18 to TRBJ1-2; TRBD1 aligns across 7 bases. The CDR3 runs to 13 residues. Germline V lookup: CDR1 KGHSH, CDR2 LQKENI. J lost 8 bases, V lost 1 base, and 4 bases had no gene match. Here the CDR3 DNA reads TGTGCCAGCTCACCACAACAGGGGAGAGGCTACACCTTC. Its protein product is CASSPQQGRGYTF.

The chain has TRBV5-4 and TRBJ2-7; 8 bases line up with TRBD1. Germline CDR1 and CDR2: SGHNT and YYREEE (reference sequence). Trimming at V came to 2 bases and at J to 2 bases, leaving 3 bases not matched to a gene. This CDR3 contains 14 residues. CDR3 sequence (DNA): TGTGCCAGCAGCTTCAGGACAGGGCCCTACGAGCAGTACTTC. Translated, it gives CASSFRTGPYEQYF.

The CDR3 sequence is CASSREGHSGNGAFF. DNA of the CDR3: TGTGCCAGTAGTCGCGAGGGGCACAGCGGGAACGGGGCTTTCTTT. The chain uses TRBV19 and TRBJ1-1, with D perhaps matching TRBD1 (5 bases). Deletions cut 5 bases from V and 11 bases from J, with 24 bases between. Germline lookup yields CDR1 LNHDA and CDR2 SQIVND (reference sequence). The CDR3 covers 15 residues.

The V gene is TRBV28, the J gene TRBJ1-4, with D unresolved. In germline, CDR1 is MDHEN, CDR2 SYDVKM. The V end was cut by 1 base, the J end by 10 bases, with 7 bases between. The CDR3 sequence is 12 residues long. The CDR3 nucleotides read TGTGCCAGCAGTTTATCAGTCAGAAAACTGTTTTTT. Protein product: CASSLSVRKLFF.

This rearrangement joins TRBV27 to TRBJ2-7, with TRBD2 matching 8 bases. After removal of 7 bases from V and 6 bases from J, the junction contained 5 bases not matched to a gene. Germline CDR1 and CDR2: MNHEY and SMNVEV (reference sequence). This CDR3 is built from 12 residues. The CDR3 spells CASNTGGGEQYF. The CDR3 nucleotides read TGTGCCAGCAACACGGGGGGGGGCGAGCAGTACTTC.

V is TRBV5-5 and J is TRBJ1-1; no clear D gene. CDR3 length equals 14 residues. CDR1 and CDR2 from the germline V gene are SGHKS and YYEKEE (reference sequence). Trimming took off 1 base at V and 1 base at J, with 8 bases between the two ends. CDR3 DNA: TGTGCCAGCAGCTTGTCCCGGGGGAACACTGAAGCTTTCTTT. Amino acids: CASSLSRGNTEAFF. The entire variable domain, with the rest obtained from reference TRBV5-5 and TRBJ1-1, is as follows: DAGVTQSPTHLIKTRGQQVTLRCSPISGHKSVSWYQQVLGQGPQFIFQYYEKEERGRGNFPDRFSARQFPNYSSELNVNALLLGDSALYLCASSLSRGNTEAFFGQGTRLTVV.

The CDR3 is CASSPRTGSYEQYF. The CDR3 nucleotides read TGTGCCAGCAGCCCGAGGACCGGATCCTACGAGCAGTACTTC. The genes are TRBV7-6 and TRBJ2-7; D is unclear. This CDR3 is 14 amino acids long. The germline gives CDR1 SGHVS, CDR2 FNYEAQ. V gave up 5 bases and J gave up 1 base, with 12 bases separating them.

The chain is built from TRBV5-1 and TRBJ1-1, with D possibly TRBD1 on 6 matching bases. This CDR3 comprises 14 residues. The V end was cut by 2 bases, the J end by 3 bases, with 11 bases between. In germline, CDR1 is SGHRS, CDR2 YFSETQ. The CDR3 protein is CASSFGGLDTEAFF. For the CDR3, the DNA is TGCGCCAGCAGCTTTGGGGGGCTGGACACTGAAGCTTTCTTT.

The chain joins TRBV2 to TRBJ2-1; 9 positions match TRBD2. In germline, CDR1 is SNHLY, CDR2 FYNNEI. This CDR3 is built from 14 residues. The V gene end was trimmed by 7 bases and the J gene end by 5 bases; junction bases not matched to a gene: 6. The CDR3: CASKGTSKDNEQFF. The CDR3 coding sequence is TGTGCCAGCAAGGGGACTAGCAAGGACAATGAGCAGTTCTTC.

This chain joins TRBV5-1 and TRBJ2-1, with D possibly matching TRBD2 (5 bases). Germline CDR1 SGHRS, CDR2 YFSETQ. The length of the CDR3 is 16 residues. Trimming stripped 0 bases from V and 1 base from J, with 11 bases between. The DNA for the CDR3 is TGCGCCAGCAGCTTGGTGCTGAGGGTATCCTACAATGAGCAGTTCTTC. As protein: CASSLVLRVSYNEQFF.

The V and J genes are TRBV30 and TRBJ1-1; TRBD1 matches at 9 bases. Losses at the gene ends were 2 bases for V and 4 bases for J; bases not matched to a gene: 2. CDR1 GTSNPN and CDR2 SVGIG come from the germline V gene (reference sequence). The CDR3 consists of 13 residues. CDR3 DNA: TGTGCCTGGAGTCGGACAGGGGTCACTGAAGCTTTCTTT. It specifies CAWSRTGVTEAFF.